These T cell receptor beta chains were read from a single sample in a study of T-cell reconstitution after alpha-beta-depleted transplantation in children. MiXCR, run by TCRdb on the PCR reads, gives a single entry per CDR3 protein. The table includes approximately 290,000 distinct CDR3 sequences, more than 9% detected once. The specimen was peripheral blood, collected 180 days after TCRalphabeta/CD19-depleted stem cell transplant. The receptor source for this set is a male patient aged 2-15 years who had a stem cell transplant for chronic granulomatous disease, so the T cells may come from the graft donor. Each CDR3 is given with its conserved first and last residue. D genes are given only for firm matches. Clone size is stated in some rows and not others, as once, few, many or a class when expanded.

few TRBJ2-3 TRBV3-1 NA CASSHKLPGTSTDTQYF TGTGCCAGCAGCCATAAGCTCCCGGGGACAAGCACAGATACGCAGTATTTT
many TRBJ2-3 TRBV5-1 TRBD1 CASATGGPDTQYF TGCGCCAGCGCCACAGGGGGTCCAGATACGCAGTATTTT
many TRBJ2-2 TRBV5-1 TRBD1 CASSIGQGGTGELFF TGCGCCAGCAGCATCGGACAGGGGGGGACCGGGGAGCTGTTTTTT
many TRBJ1-1 TRBV29-1 NA CSVLGMGGTEAFF TGCAGCGTTTTGGGGATGGGTGGCACTGAAGCTTTCTTT
many TRBJ2-2 TRBV6-5 TRBD2 CASSSSLLAGGGTGELFF TGTGCCAGCAGTTCGTCGTTGCTAGCGGGAGGGGGTACCGGGGAGCTGTTTTTT
few TRBJ2-1 TRBV7-7 TRBD1 CASSPNEGAGYNEQFF TGTGCCAGCAGCCCCAACGAGGGGGCCGGCTACAATGAGCAGTTCTTC
many TRBJ2-7 TRBV29-1 NA CSVGPHNPYEQYF TGCAGCGTGGGACCCCACAATCCCTACGAGCAGTACTTC
many TRBJ2-3 TRBV3-1 NA CASSLFPHGTDTQYF TGTGCCAGCAGTCTCTTCCCGCACGGGACAGATACGCAGTATTTT
many TRBJ2-3 TRBV7-9 TRBD2 CASSFSGSFTDTQYF TGTGCCAGCAGCTTTAGCGGGTCCTTCACAGATACGCAGTATTTT
many TRBJ2-2 TRBV5-1 NA CASSLRASEGGELFF TGCGCCAGCAGCTTGCGGGCTAGCGAGGGCGGGGAGCTGTTTTTT
NA TRBJ2-2 TRBV4-2 NA CASSQEVVGELFF TGTGCCAGCAGCCAAGAGGTGGTCGGGGAGCTGTTTTTT
many TRBJ1-1 TRBV6-4 NA CASSDGTGGTEAFF TGTGCCAGCAGTGACGGCACAGGAGGCACTGAAGCTTTCTTT
many TRBJ2-1 TRBV20-1 NA CSARDIRGSHNEQFF TGCAGTGCTAGAGATATCCGAGGGAGTCATAATGAGCAGTTCTTC
NA TRBJ2-5 TRBV5-4 NA CAMRTGTGETQYF TGTGCGATGAGGACCGGGACGGGGGAGACCCAGTACTTC
many TRBJ2-1 TRBV5-1 NA CASSLDLGYNEQFF TGCGCCAGCAGCTTGGACTTAGGTTACAATGAGCAGTTCTTC
many TRBJ2-3 TRBV6-5 NA CASSYSLGPRGADTQYF TGTGCCAGCAGTTACTCGTTGGGGCCAAGAGGGGCAGATACGCAGTATTTT
NA TRBJ1-6 TRBV20-1 NA CSARDSRLGNSPLHF TGCAGTGCTAGAGATTCTCGACTTGGGAATTCACCCCTCCACTTT
many TRBJ2-7 TRBV29-1 TRBD1 CSVEGQGGGYEQYF TGCAGCGTTGAGGGACAGGGGGGTGGCTACGAGCAGTACTTC
many TRBJ2-3 TRBV7-2 NA CASSPTLGGSDTQYF TGTGCCAGCAGCCCGACGTTGGGGGGTTCAGATACGCAGTATTTT
many TRBJ1-5 TRBV20-1 NA CSATQDSNQPQHF TGCAGTGCTACTCAGGATAGCAATCAGCCCCAGCATTTT
many TRBJ1-1 TRBV20-1 NA CSAPGDFGEAFF TGCAGTGCTCCAGGGGACTTTGGAGAAGCTTTCTTT
many TRBJ2-7 TRBV5-1 TRBD2 CASSLSTSGTYEQYF TGCGCCAGCAGCTTGTCCACTAGCGGAACCTACGAGCAGTACTTC
many TRBJ2-2 TRBV30 TRBD2 CAWSFLGAGGTGELFF TGTGCCTGGAGTTTTCTTGGAGCGGGAGGGACCGGGGAGCTGTTTTTT
many TRBJ2-3 TRBV20-1 TRBD2 CSAPPLAGGHTDTQYF TGCAGTGCTCCTCCTTTAGCGGGAGGTCACACAGATACGCAGTATTTT
many TRBJ1-4 TRBV28 TRBD1 CASSPLGQGLGKLFF TGTGCCAGCAGTCCTTTGGGACAGGGGTTGGGAAAACTGTTTTTT
many TRBJ2-1 TRBV5-1 NA CASRPAAGAYNEQFF TGCGCCAGCCGTCCGGCTGCCGGAGCCTACAATGAGCAGTTCTTC
many TRBJ1-4 TRBV3-1 TRBD1 CASSQPRGRGLFF TGTGCCAGCAGCCAACCCAGGGGGCGGGGACTGTTTTTT
many TRBJ2-3 TRBV4-3 NA CASSQEGADTQYF TGCGCCAGCAGCCAAGAAGGGGCTGATACGCAGTATTTT
many TRBJ2-1 TRBV7-9 NA CASSRDFSYNEQFF TGTGCCAGCAGCCGGGACTTCTCCTACAATGAGCAGTTCTTC
many TRBJ2-1 TRBV7-6 NA CASSLDSKREQFF TGTGCCAGCTCCCTCGATAGCAAGCGAGAGCAGTTCTTC
NA TRBJ1-2 TRBV30 NA CAWSGQEHNYGYTF TGTGCCTGGAGTGGTCAGGAACACAACTATGGCTACACCTTC
many TRBJ2-2 TRBV18 NA CASSPLTPNTGELFF TGTGCCAGCTCGCCATTGACACCGAACACCGGGGAGCTGTTTTTT
many TRBJ2-1 TRBV14 NA CASSHAGTNYYNEQFF TGTGCCAGCAGCCATGCTGGGACAAACTACTACAATGAGCAGTTCTTC
many TRBJ2-1 TRBV7-6 TRBD2 CASSLGGGRGGFSYNEQFF TGTGCCAGCAGCTTAGGTGGTGGGCGGGGGGGCTTTTCCTACAATGAGCAGTTCTTC
few TRBJ2-5 TRBV5-4 NA CASSPTRGNQETQYF TGTGCCAGCAGCCCAACTCGGGGAAACCAAGAGACCCAGTACTTC
NA TRBJ2-1 TRBV20-1 TRBD2 CSAPWGGEDEQFF TGCAGTGCCCCCTGGGGGGGTGAGGACGAGCAGTTCTTC
many TRBJ2-3 TRBV7-3 TRBD2 CASSLRSFGRGLAVPGGDTQYF TGTGCCAGCAGCTTAAGGTCGTTCGGGAGAGGACTAGCGGTCCCAGGCGGGGATACGCAGTATTTT
many TRBJ2-1 TRBV5-1 TRBD2 CASSLGSSGNNEQFF TGCGCCAGCAGCTTGGGGTCTAGCGGAAACAATGAGCAGTTCTTC
many TRBJ2-7 TRBV7-9 NA CASSSKTMGEQYF TGTGCCAGCAGCTCGAAGACAATGGGCGAGCAGTACTTC
many TRBJ2-7 TRBV20-1 TRBD1 CSARDSGGLGYEQYF TGCAGTGCTAGAGATTCAGGGGGCCTCGGCTACGAGCAGTACTTC
many TRBJ2-5 TRBV4-3 TRBD2 CAFRGEKETQYF TGCGCATTCCGGGGGGAGAAGGAGACCCAGTACTTC
many TRBJ2-1 TRBV7-9 NA CASSLISEQFF TGTGCCAGCAGCTTGATTAGTGAGCAGTTCTTC
many TRBJ2-1 TRBV10-3 TRBD1 CAIRLQGARNEQFF TGTGCCATCAGACTGCAGGGGGCGAGGAATGAGCAGTTCTTC
few TRBJ1-5 TRBV14 NA CASSQQRFGPQHF TGTGCCAGCAGTCAACAGCGTTTTGGGCCCCAGCATTTT
many TRBJ2-7 TRBV5-6 NA CASSSQTRTAYEQYF TGTGCCAGCAGCTCGCAGACACGAACAGCCTACGAGCAGTACTTC
many TRBJ2-7 TRBV29-1 TRBD1 CSVRTGSYEQYF TGCAGCGTGAGGACAGGTTCCTACGAGCAGTACTTC
many TRBJ2-1 TRBV12-3/TRBV12-4 NA CASSRYNEQFF TGTGCCAGCAGTCGGTACAATGAGCAGTTCTTC
many TRBJ2-3 TRBV20-1 TRBD2 CSARGGGGKRSSTDTQYF TGCAGTGCTAGAGGCGGGGGGGGAAAGCGGTCTAGCACAGATACGCAGTATTTT
many TRBJ2-2 TRBV15 TRBD1 CATSARDRVTGELFF TGTGCCACCAGCGCCCGGGACAGGGTAACCGGGGAGCTGTTTTTT
NA TRBJ1-4 TRBV7-9 NA CASSLDGEKLFF TGTGCCAGCAGCTTGGATGGGGAAAAACTGTTTTTT
many TRBJ2-7 TRBV7-2 NA CASSLSPGRPYEQYF TGTGCCAGCAGCCTTAGCCCGGGGCGCCCCTACGAGCAGTACTTC
many TRBJ2-3 TRBV4-2 NA CASSQGDVFRGTDTQYF TGTGCCAGCAGCCAAGGGGATGTCTTCAGAGGTACAGATACGCAGTATTTT
many TRBJ2-5 TRBV5-1 TRBD1 CASSLEGTGQETQYF TGCGCCAGCAGCTTGGAGGGGACAGGACAAGAGACCCAGTACTTC
NA TRBJ2-3 TRBV7-2 NA CASSFGISTDTQYF TGTGCCAGCAGCTTTGGAATCAGCACAGATACGCAGTATTTT
NA TRBJ1-1 TRBV30 NA CAWISAGAFF TGTGCCTGGATCTCGGCCGGGGCTTTCTTT
many TRBJ1-1 TRBV5-1 NA CASSLRADRLNTEAFF TGCGCCAGCAGCTTGCGGGCGGACAGACTGAACACTGAAGCTTTCTTT
many TRBJ2-3 TRBV12-3/TRBV12-4 NA CASSSWRAVHTAQYF TGTGCCAGCAGTTCTTGGCGCGCCGTCCATACGGCGCAGTATTTT